The TCR beta chain described here comes from a study of Ad26.COV2.S vaccination and SARS-CoV-2 variants (dated by TCRdb to the early 2020s). Broadly, across the study: Vaccine-arm donors came from COV1001, a multicentre, randomized, double-blind, placebo-controlled phase I-IIa trial of Ad26.COV2.S in healthy adults. Ad26.COV2.S was administered intramuscularly at a dose of 5x10^10 or 1x10^11 viral particles, either as one shot or as two shots given 56 days apart. The specificity and breadth of SARS-CoV-2-reactive T cell receptors after Ad26.COV2.S vaccination were assessed by TCRbeta repertoire sequencing. Trial participants were randomized into five groups of five, in which low-dose or high-dose Ad26.COV2.S was given once or twice, or placebo was given on both occasions. The TCR-sequenced set comprised around 30 samples: some 20 Ad26.COV2.S vaccine recipients, 5 placebo recipients and 8 SARS-CoV-2 convalescent individuals. Investigators did not know the trial group allocation while performing experiments and assessing outcomes. The research as a whole found: Vaccine and placebo recipients had similar non-spike TCR breadth, a finding consistent with the vaccine containing only spike. The authors noted that total T cell responses may have been underestimated by the TCR breadth and depth analyses. Substantial breadth of spike-specific CD8+ and CD4+ T cell responses was reported after vaccination. Comparing responses between vaccine doses or regimens was not something the study was powered to do. Ad26.COV2.S recipients had higher spike-specific TCR breadth than placebo recipients (P = 0.0014).

The immunoSEQ Assay was used to sequence TCRbeta CDR3 regions. After extraction, genomic DNA underwent amplification by bias-controlled multiplex PCR, followed by high-throughput sequencing. In the original analysis: Collapsing and filtering of sequences were performed to quantify the absolute abundance of each unique TCRbeta CDR3 region. T cell fraction was estimated by normalization of TCRbeta template counts to usable DNA, with usable DNA being measured through amplification of reference genes present in all nucleated cells. Repertoire TCRs were annotated as SARS-CoV-2-specific by exact matching of V gene, CDR3 amino acid sequence and J gene to a known reactive TCR set. The reference SARS-CoV-2 TCR set came from MIRA and was filtered for enrichment in COVID-19-positive ImmuneCODE repertoires, removing public or cross-reactive TCRs. Using the MIRA antigens, annotated TCRs were further analysed by specific ORF or by position within an ORF. Breadth was defined as annotated unique rearrangements over total unique productive rearrangements; depth was the summed frequency of those rearrangements. Two-sided Wilcoxon rank-sum tests were used to compare TCR breadth between groups. TCRdb took over this immuneACCESS table, retaining in-frame rearrangements with V and J assigned. Such tables are incomplete; in checked studies, under half of the missing clones stem from an unresolved V gene, and the remainder is unexplained. V and J calls plus clone size are reproduced from that table; the DNA served to infer D and trimming. For this sample the table gives almost 400,000 clones, of which approximately 89% were detected only once. 1.9% of the sample rests with the top ten.

Notes on this clone: There is no known antigen for this receptor. No clone much larger than this one lies a single base away; base qualities are absent.

V is clipped by 0 bases and J by 5 bases, and the sequence between their germline boundaries is 7 bases long. The germline V gene (reference sequence) sets CDR1 to GTSNPN and CDR2 to SVGIG. Counted from cysteine to phenylalanine, this CDR3 has 12 amino acids. Only the CDR3 portion is preserved as DNA: 36 bases, with reading frame beginning at the first base. This specimen's treatment or condition label, interpreted: around 19 received Ad26.COV2.S at low or high dose, single or two shots; roughly 5 received placebo; per-sample allocation not given. For vaccine and placebo recipients, the sequenced repertoires came from samples collected on day 63 after the first injection. Cohort 1b enrolled roughly 25 adults aged 18-55 years at a single site in Boston, USA, between 29 July and 7 August 2020. Ad26.COV2.S was a replication-incompetent adenovirus type 26 vector that expressed a prefusion-stabilized SARS-CoV-2 spike protein derived from the original Wuhan strain.

The TCR originated in a person between 18 and 65 years old who received the Ad26.COV2.S COVID-19 vaccine or a placebo. The input for sequencing was peripheral blood, taken in a trial of Ad26.COV2.S vaccine versus placebo. The V gene is TRBV30 and the J gene is TRBJ1-2; confidence is insufficient to name the D gene. The base sequence is TGTGCCTGGAGTGTAGCGGGGTATGGCTACACCTTC. Translated, this is CAWSVAGYGYTF.